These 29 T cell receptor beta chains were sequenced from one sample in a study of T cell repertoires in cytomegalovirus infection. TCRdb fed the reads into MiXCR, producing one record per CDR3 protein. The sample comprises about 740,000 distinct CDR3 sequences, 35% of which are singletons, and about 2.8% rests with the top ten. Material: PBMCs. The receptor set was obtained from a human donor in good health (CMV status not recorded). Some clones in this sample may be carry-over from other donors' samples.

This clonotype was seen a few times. The chain's CDR3 is CASSPNPGQGGYEQYF. CDR3 nucleotide sequence: TGTGCCAGCAGCCCCAACCCCGGACAGGGCGGCTACGAGCAGTACTTC. This sequence joins TRBV7-9 and TRBJ2-7; TRBD1 matches at 8 bases. The CDR3 is made up of 16 amino acids. Per germline, CDR1 SEHNR and CDR2 FQNEAQ (reference sequence). Unmatched junction bases numbered 12, after V lost 5 bases and J lost 3 bases.

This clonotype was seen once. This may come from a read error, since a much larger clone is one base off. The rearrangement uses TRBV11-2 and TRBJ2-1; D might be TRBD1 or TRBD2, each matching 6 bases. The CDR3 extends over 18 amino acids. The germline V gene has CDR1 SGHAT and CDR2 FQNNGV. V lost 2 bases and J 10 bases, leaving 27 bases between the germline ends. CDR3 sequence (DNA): TGTGCCAGCAGCTTAACTCCCTCTGGGCGAGGGGGAGGTAAGGAGCAGTTCTTC. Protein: CASSLTPSGRGGGKEQFF.

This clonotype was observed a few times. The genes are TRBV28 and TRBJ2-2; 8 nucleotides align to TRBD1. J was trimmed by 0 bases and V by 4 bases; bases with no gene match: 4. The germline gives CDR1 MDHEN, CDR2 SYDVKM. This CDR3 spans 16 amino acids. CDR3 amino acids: CASSYDRGANTGELFF. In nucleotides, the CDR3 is TGTGCCAGCAGTTATGACAGGGGAGCGAACACCGGGGAGCTGTTTTTT. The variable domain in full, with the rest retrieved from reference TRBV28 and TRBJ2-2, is DVKVTQSSRYLVKRTGEKVFLECVQDMDHENMFWYRQDPGLGLRLIYFSYDVKMKEKGDIPEGYSVSREKKERFSLILESASTNQTSMYLCASSYDRGANTGELFFGEGSRLTVL.

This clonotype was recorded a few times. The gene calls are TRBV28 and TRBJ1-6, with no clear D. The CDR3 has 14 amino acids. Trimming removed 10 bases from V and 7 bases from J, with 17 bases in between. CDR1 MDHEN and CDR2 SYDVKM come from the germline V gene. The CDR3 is CATAYPRRNSPLHF. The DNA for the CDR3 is TGTGCCACCGCCTATCCTAGGCGGAATTCACCCCTCCACTTT.

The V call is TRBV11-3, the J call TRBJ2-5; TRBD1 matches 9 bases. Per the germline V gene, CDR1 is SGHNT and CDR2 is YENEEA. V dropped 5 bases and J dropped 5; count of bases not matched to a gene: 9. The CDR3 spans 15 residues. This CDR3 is CASSAPGTGPETQYF. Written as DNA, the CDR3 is TGTGCCAGCAGCGCCCCCGGGACAGGGCCCGAGACCCAGTACTTC.

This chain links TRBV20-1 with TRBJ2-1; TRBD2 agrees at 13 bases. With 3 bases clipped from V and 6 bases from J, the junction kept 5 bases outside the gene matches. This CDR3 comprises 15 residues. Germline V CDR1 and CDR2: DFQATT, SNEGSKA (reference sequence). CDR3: CSASPGTSGVNEQFF. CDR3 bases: TGCAGTGCTAGCCCCGGGACTAGCGGGGTCAATGAGCAGTTCTTC.

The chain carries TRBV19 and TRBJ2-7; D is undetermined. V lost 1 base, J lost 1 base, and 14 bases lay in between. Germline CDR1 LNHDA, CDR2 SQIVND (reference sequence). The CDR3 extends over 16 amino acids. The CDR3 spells CASSIAPRTPSYEQYF. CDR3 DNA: TGTGCCAGTAGTATAGCCCCTAGGACGCCTTCCTACGAGCAGTACTTC.

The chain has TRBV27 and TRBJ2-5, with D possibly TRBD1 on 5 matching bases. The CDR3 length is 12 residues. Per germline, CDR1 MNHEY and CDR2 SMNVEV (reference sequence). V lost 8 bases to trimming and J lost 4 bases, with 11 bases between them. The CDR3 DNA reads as TGTGCCAGCCTCGGGCAGGGAGAGACCCAGTACTTC. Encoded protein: CASLGQGETQYF.

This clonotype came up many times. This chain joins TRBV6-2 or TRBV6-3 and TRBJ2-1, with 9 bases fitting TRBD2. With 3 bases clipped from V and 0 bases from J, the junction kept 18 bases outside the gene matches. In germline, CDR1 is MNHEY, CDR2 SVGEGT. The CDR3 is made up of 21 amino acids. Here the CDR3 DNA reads TGTGCCAGCAGTTATATGGAGGTGACTAGCGGCCTTTTGAGCTCCTACAATGAGCAGTTCTTC. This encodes CASSYMEVTSGLLSSYNEQFF.

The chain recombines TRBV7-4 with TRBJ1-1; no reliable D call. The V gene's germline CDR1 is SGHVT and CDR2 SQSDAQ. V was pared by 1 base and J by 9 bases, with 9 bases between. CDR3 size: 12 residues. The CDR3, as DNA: TGTGCCAGCAGCTTAGTAGCGGGAAAAGCTTTCTTT. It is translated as CASSLVAGKAFF.

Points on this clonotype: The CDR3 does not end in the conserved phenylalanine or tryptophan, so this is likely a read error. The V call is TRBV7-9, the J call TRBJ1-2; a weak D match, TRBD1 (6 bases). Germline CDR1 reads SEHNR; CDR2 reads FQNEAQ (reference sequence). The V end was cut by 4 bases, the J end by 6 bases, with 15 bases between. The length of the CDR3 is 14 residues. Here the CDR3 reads CASSWGGRLDGYTL. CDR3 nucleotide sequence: TGTGCCAGCAGCTGGGGGGGGCGGCTCGATGGCTACACCTTA.

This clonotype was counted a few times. In nucleotides, the CDR3 is TGCAGTGCCACCCAGGGACAACCCCCCTACGAGCAGTACTTC. As protein: CSATQGQPPYEQYF. This chain joins TRBV20-1 and TRBJ2-7; D is possibly TRBD1 (6 bases). The CDR3 is 14 residues long. The ends were cut back, 6 bases at V and 2 bases at J, with 17 bases in the middle. Germline V gene sequence: CDR1 DFQATT, CDR2 SNEGSKA (reference sequence).

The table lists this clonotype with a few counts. This CDR3 reads CASSSGSEQHF. The CDR3 DNA sequence: TGTGCCAGCAGCTCCGGGTCTGAACAGCATTTT. The V gene is TRBV7-9, the J gene TRBJ1-5; D not certain. Trimming removed 4 bases at V and 13 bases at J, with 11 bases between. CDR1 is SEHNR and CDR2 is FQNEAQ in the germline V gene (reference sequence). CDR3 size: 11 residues.

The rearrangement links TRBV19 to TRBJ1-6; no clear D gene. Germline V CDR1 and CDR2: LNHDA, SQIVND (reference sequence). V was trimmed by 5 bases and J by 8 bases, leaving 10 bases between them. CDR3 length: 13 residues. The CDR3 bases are TGTGCCAGTAGTGCCGACGGGGATTCACCCCTCCACTTT. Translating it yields CASSADGDSPLHF.

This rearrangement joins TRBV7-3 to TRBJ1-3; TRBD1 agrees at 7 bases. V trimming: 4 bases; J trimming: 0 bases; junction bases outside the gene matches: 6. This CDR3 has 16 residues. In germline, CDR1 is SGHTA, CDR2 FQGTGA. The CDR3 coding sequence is TGTGCCAGCAGCTCGAGACAGGGCGGCTCTGGAAACACCATATATTTT. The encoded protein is CASSSRQGGSGNTIYF. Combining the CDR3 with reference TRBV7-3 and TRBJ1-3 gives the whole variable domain GAGVSQTPSNKVTEKGKYVELRCDPISGHTALYWYRQSLGQGPEFLIYFQGTGAADDSGLPNDRFFAVRPEGSVSTLKIQRTERGDSAVYLCASSSRQGGSGNTIYFGEGSWLTVV.

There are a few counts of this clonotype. The CDR3 here is CASRDTTLTVDTQYF. The CDR3 nucleotides are TGTGCCAGCCGGGATACGACTCTCACCGTTGATACGCAGTATTTT. This chain links TRBV28 with TRBJ2-3; D is possibly TRBD2 (5 bases). Trimming took 8 bases from V and 6 from J, leaving 21 bases between them. There are 15 residues in the CDR3. Germline V lookup: CDR1 MDHEN, CDR2 SYDVKM. Using reference TRBV28 and TRBJ2-3 for the parts outside the CDR3, the full variable domain is DVKVTQSSRYLVKRTGEKVFLECVQDMDHENMFWYRQDPGLGLRLIYFSYDVKMKEKGDIPEGYSVSREKKERFSLILESASTNQTSMYLCASRDTTLTVDTQYFGPGTRLTVL.

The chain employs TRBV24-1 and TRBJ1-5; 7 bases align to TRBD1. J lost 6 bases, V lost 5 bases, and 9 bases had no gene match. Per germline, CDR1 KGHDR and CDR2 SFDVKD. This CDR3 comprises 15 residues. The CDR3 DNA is TGTGCCACCAGTGGAACAGGGGCATCCAGTCAGCCCCAGCATTTT. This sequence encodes CATSGTGASSQPQHF.

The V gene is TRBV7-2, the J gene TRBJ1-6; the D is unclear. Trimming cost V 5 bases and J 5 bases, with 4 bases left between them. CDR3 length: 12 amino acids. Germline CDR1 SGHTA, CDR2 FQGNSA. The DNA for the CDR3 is TGTGCCAGCAGCGACGATAATTCACCCCTCCACTTT. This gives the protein CASSDDNSPLHF.

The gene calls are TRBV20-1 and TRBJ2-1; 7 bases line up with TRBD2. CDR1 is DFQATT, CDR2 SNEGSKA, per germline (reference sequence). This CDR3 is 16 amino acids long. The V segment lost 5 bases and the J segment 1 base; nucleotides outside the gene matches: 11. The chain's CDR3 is CSAAPSAGRSYNEQFF. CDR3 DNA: TGCAGTGCTGCTCCCTCAGCGGGAAGGTCCTACAATGAGCAGTTCTTC.

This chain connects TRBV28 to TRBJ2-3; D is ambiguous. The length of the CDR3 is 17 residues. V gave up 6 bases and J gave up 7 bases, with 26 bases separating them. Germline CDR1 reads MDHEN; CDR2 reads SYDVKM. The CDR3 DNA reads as TGTGCCAGCAGCACAACCCCCCTCAGCGTTAGTTGTCATACGCAGTATTTT. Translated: CASSTTPLSVSCHTQYF.

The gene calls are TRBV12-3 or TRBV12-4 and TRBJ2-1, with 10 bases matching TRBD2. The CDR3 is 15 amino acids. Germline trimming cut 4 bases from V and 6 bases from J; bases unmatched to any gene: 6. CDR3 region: CASSYSGGRGNEQFF. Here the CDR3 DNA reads TGTGCCAGCAGTTATAGCGGGGGGAGGGGCAATGAGCAGTTCTTC.

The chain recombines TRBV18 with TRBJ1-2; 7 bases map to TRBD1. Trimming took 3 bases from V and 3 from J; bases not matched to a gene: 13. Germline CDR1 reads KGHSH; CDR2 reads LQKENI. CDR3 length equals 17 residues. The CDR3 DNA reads TGTGCCAGCTCACCGCAAGCCCCGACAGGGACCCACTATGGCTACACCTTC. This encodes CASSPQAPTGTHYGYTF.

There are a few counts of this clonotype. CDR3 in amino acids: CASSLDSGRGEQFF. In nucleotides, the CDR3 is TGTGCCAGCAGCTTAGATAGCGGGAGAGGTGAGCAGTTCTTC. This chain joins TRBV7-8 and TRBJ2-1; TRBD2 matches at 9 bases. Germline V lookup: CDR1 SGHVS, CDR2 FQNEAQ. The CDR3 covers 14 residues. J lost 9 bases, V lost 1 base, and 4 bases had no gene match.

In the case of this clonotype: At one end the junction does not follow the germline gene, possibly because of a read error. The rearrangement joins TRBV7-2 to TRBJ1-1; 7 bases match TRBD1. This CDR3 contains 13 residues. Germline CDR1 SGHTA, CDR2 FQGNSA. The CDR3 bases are TGTTCCAGAAGCTTAGTCTGGCAGGGGGAATCTTTCTTT. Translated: CSRSLVWQGESFF.

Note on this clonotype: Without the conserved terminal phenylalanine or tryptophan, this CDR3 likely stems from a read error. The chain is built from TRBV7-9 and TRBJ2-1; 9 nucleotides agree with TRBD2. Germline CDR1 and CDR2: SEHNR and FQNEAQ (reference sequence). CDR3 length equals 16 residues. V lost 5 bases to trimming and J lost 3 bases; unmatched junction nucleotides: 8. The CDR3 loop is CASSPRGGAFYNEQFL. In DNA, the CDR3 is TGTGCCAGCAGCCCTCGCGGGGGGGCCTTCTACAATGAGCAGTTCTTA.

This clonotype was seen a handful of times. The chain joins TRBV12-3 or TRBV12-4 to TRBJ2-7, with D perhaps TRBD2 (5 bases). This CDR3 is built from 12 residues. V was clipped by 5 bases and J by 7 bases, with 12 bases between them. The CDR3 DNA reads TGTGCCAGCAGTCCCTCAGCGGAAGAGCAGTACTTC. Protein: CASSPSAEEQYF.

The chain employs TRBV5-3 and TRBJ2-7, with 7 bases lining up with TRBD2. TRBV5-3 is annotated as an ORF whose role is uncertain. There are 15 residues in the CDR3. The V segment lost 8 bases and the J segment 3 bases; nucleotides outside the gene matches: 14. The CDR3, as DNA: TGTGCCAGCAGCCTCTGGGGGGGTGGAGGCTACGAGCAGTACTTC. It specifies CASSLWGGGGYEQYF.

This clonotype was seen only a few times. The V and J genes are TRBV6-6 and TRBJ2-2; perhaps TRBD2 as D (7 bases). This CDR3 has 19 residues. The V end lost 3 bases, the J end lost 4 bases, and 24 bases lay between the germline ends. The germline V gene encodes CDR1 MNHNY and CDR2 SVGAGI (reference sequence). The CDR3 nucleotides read TGTGCCAGCAGTTATATATCCCCTCTGGGAGGGGGAAGCACCGGGGAGCTGTTTTTT. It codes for CASSYISPLGGGSTGELFF.

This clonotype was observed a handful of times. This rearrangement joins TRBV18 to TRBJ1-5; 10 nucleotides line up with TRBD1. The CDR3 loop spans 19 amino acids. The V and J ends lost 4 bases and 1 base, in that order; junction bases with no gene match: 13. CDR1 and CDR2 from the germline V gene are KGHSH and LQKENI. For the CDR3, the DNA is TGTGCCAGCTCACGGACCCCCACGGGACAGGGGTCAAGCAATCAGCCCCAGCATTTT. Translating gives CASSRTPTGQGSSNQPQHF.